The 11 T cell receptor beta chains presented below share a single source sample, sequenced in a study of CD8 T cells in Susac syndrome. Random hexamers were used to reverse transcribe an amount of 0.5 to 1 ug RNA. TCRdb reprocessed the immunoSEQ multiplex PCR reads via MiXCR and lists one record per CDR3 protein. The sample carries about 240,000 distinct CDR3 sequences, 96% recorded once. Sequenced input: CD4+ T cells from PBMCs. Source of these receptors: a human donor with Susac syndrome.

The genes are TRBV25-1 and TRBJ1-1; D perhaps matches TRBD1 (5 bases). CDR1 is MGHDK and CDR2 is SYGVNS in the germline V gene. CDR3 length: 15 amino acids. V was pared by 5 bases and J by 1 base, with 14 bases between. This CDR3 reads CASSLGRGKNTEAFF. CDR3 nucleotides: TGTGCCAGCAGTCTAGGGCGGGGGAAGAACACTGAAGCTTTCTTT.

The rearrangement uses TRBV7-9 and TRBJ2-2; D is undetermined. The V end was cut by 5 bases, the J end by 6 bases, with 19 bases between. Per germline, CDR1 SEHNR and CDR2 FQNEAQ (reference sequence). This CDR3 contains 16 residues. CDR3 sequence reads: CASSGVGRSSAGELFF. The CDR3 region has the DNA TGTGCCAGCAGCGGAGTCGGAAGGAGTAGTGCCGGGGAGCTGTTTTTT.

The V gene is TRBV4-2, the J gene TRBJ2-3; tentatively, D is TRBD2 (6 bases). The length of the CDR3 is 15 residues. V lost 5 bases and J lost 2, with 14 bases in between. Germline lookup yields CDR1 LGHNA and CDR2 YNFKEQ. Here the CDR3 reads CASSARDLDTDTQYF. In DNA, the CDR3 is TGTGCCAGCAGCGCCCGGGACTTGGACACAGATACGCAGTATTTT.

V and J are TRBV18 and TRBJ1-2; TRBD1 agrees at 8 bases. V gave up 5 bases and J gave up 7 bases; unmatched junction bases: 15. The CDR3 consists of 16 residues. Germline V lookup: CDR1 KGHSH, CDR2 LQKENI. CDR3 nucleotides: TGTGCCAGCTCATCCCAAGTACAGGGGGAGGTCGGTGGCTACACCTTC. The encoded protein is CASSSQVQGEVGGYTF.

The chain combines TRBV27 with TRBJ1-2, with D possibly TRBD1 on 5 matching bases. With 2 bases removed from V and 7 bases from J, the gap between germline ends came to 11 bases. Germline CDR1 reads MNHEY; CDR2 reads SMNVEV (reference sequence). The length of the CDR3 is 13 residues. The CDR3 DNA reads as TGTGCCAGCAGTTTACGGGGGTCCTCTGGCTACACCTTC. Its translation: CASSLRGSSGYTF.

This rearrangement joins TRBV3-1 to TRBJ1-4; 8 bases match TRBD1. The V segment lost 3 bases and the J segment 5 bases; nucleotides outside the gene matches: 5. This CDR3 is built from 15 residues. Germline V gene data show CDR1 as LGHDT and CDR2 as YNNKEL (reference sequence). This CDR3 is CASSQMTGANEKLFF. CDR3 coding DNA: TGTGCCAGCAGCCAGATGACAGGGGCGAATGAAAAACTGTTTTTT.

The V and J genes are TRBV20-1 and TRBJ2-5; 7 bases agree with TRBD2. Germline loops: CDR1 DFQATT, CDR2 SNEGSKA (reference sequence). CDR3 length: 13 amino acids. Unmatched junction bases numbered 9, after V lost 2 bases and J lost 9 bases. This CDR3 reads CSARSPDGGAQYF. CDR3 sequence (DNA): TGCAGTGCTAGATCACCTGATGGGGGGGCCCAGTACTTC.

The rearrangement joins TRBV4-1 to TRBJ2-2; D unresolved. The CDR3 is 14 residues long. V lost 11 bases and J 7 bases, leaving 20 bases between the germline ends. Germline-derived CDR1 and CDR2 are MGHRA and YSYEKL. The DNA for the CDR3 is TGCGCCGCAGAGTTGGCCCCTGGGGTCGGGGAGCTGTTTTTT. It encodes CAAELAPGVGELFF.

This chain links TRBV10-2 with TRBJ2-7; 7 bases map to TRBD2. V lost 7 bases, J lost 5 bases, and 17 bases stayed unmatched. This CDR3 is 16 amino acids long. The V gene's germline CDR1 is WSHSY and CDR2 SAAADI. The CDR3 bases are TGCGCCAGCATGACTAGCCCCGGACGGGAGGACCACGAGCAGTACTTC. Protein product: CASMTSPGREDHEQYF.

The chain uses TRBV7-6 and TRBJ1-2; D not certain. The CDR3 is 13 amino acids. CDR1 is SGHVS, CDR2 FNYEAQ, per germline. The germline V and J ends were trimmed by 1 base and 8 bases, with 11 bases remaining between them. The CDR3 region has the DNA TGTGCCAGCAGCTTAGAAGAAGGGAAAGGCTACACCTTC. Translating gives CASSLEEGKGYTF.

The rearrangement joins TRBV20-1 to TRBJ2-3; D might be TRBD2 (5 bases). The V and J ends lost 3 bases and 6 bases respectively, with 10 bases between them. There are 12 residues in the CDR3. The germline CDR1 and CDR2 sequences are DFQATT and SNEGSKA (reference sequence). Written as DNA, the CDR3 is TGCAGTGCTAGGGGGAGCGTCGATACGCAGTATTTT. This gives the protein CSARGSVDTQYF.